Here is one T cell receptor (beta chain) with its context. TCRdb keeps only in-frame clones here, not all; method: immunoSEQ multiplex PCR. Of fewer than 30,000 clones listed, less than 90% are singletons. The data belong to a study of PD-1 blockade in classical Hodgkin lymphoma. Brentuximab vedotin exposure varied among the patients, all of whom had relapsed after autologous stem cell transplantation. Deletions cut 6 bases from V and 6 bases from J, with 16 bases between. Germline CDR1 reads MNHNS; CDR2 reads SASEGT. This CDR3 has 14 residues. The sequencing used peripheral blood mononuclear cells (PBMCs), collected before the second cycle of nivolumab. This chain joins TRBV6-1 and TRBJ2-3; D gene unclear. The clonotype originates from a human donor with classical Hodgkin lymphoma. DNA of the CDR3: TGTGCCAGCAGGGTGGCGGCAGGTCCGGATACGCAGTATTTT. Its translation: CASRVAAGPDTQYF.